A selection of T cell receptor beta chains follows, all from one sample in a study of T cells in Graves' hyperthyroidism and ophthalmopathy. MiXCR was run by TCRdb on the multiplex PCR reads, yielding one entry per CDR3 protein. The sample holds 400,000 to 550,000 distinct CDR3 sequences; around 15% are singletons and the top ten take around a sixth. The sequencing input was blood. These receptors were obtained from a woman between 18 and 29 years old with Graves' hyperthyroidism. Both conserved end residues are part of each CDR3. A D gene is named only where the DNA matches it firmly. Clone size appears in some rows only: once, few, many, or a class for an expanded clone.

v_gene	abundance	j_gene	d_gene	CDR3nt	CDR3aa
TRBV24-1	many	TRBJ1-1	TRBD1	TGTGCCACCAGTGGTCATACGGGCAGGGGGCAAACTGAAGCTTTCTTT	CATSGHTGRGQTEAFF
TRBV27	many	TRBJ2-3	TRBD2	TGTGCCAGCAGTTCCGAACTAGCGGTTAGCACAGATACGCAGTATTTT	CASSSELAVSTDTQYF
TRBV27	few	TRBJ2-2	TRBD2	TGTGCCAGCAGTTTAGATGGGACTAGCGGAACCGGGGAGCTGTTTTTT	CASSLDGTSGTGELFF
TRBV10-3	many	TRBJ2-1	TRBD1	TGTGCCGTACCCGGGACAGGAAACAATGAGCAGTTCTTC	CAVPGTGNNEQFF
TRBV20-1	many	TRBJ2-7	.	TGCAGTGCTAGGGGACATTCCTCCACCTACGAGCAGTACTTC	CSARGHSSTYEQYF
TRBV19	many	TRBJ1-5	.	TGTGCCAGTAGTAAGGAGGATAATAGCAATCAGCCCCAGCATTTT	CASSKEDNSNQPQHF
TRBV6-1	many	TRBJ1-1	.	TGTGCCAGCGGGACATTTGGTCTCTTAGCTTTCTTT	CASGTFGLLAFF
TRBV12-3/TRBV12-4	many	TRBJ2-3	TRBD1	TGTGCCAGCAGCTCACGGGACAGGCTCACAGATACGCAGTATTTT	CASSSRDRLTDTQYF
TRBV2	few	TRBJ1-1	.	TGTGCCGGCAGACAAGGGGGGGGGCTCACTGAAGCTTTCTTT	CAGRQGGGLTEAFF
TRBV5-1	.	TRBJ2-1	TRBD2	TGCGCCAGCAATAGCGGGGCGAGCTCCTACAATGAGCAGTTCTTC	CASNSGASSYNEQFF